This TCR beta chain appears in the sequencing data of a study of cytomegalovirus exposure and HLA in healthy donors. The PCR ran on 60 Vbeta and 13 Jbeta primers. TCRdb's table, derived via immunoSEQ multiplex PCR, lists solely in-frame clones and lacks some. The repertoire includes under 200,000 clones, about nine tenths of them detected once, and approximately 0.98% sits in the top ten. The CDR3 totals 16 residues. V lost 5 bases to trimming and J lost 0 bases, with 16 bases between them. CDR1 and CDR2 from the germline V gene are SGHVS and FQNEAQ. The gene calls are TRBV7-8 and TRBJ1-1; D possibly corresponds to TRBD1 (6 bases). This clonotype was obtained from a boy aged 2 to 10 in good health and CMV-seronegative. Sequencing input: PBMCs. For the CDR3, the DNA is TGTGCCAGCAGCCGAGGACAGCCTCTTTTGAACACTGAAGCTTTCTTT. Translation gives CASSRGQPLLNTEAFF.